This T cell receptor beta chain was retrieved from a study of T cell responses to AZD1222 COVID-19 vaccine. Findings and caveats of the study: Donor demographics were predominantly white British with a female majority; clonal diversity may be underestimated.

CDR1 and CDR2 from the germline V gene are LNHDA and SQIVND (reference sequence). The CDR3 runs 16 residues. J lost 4 bases, V lost 6 bases, and 9 bases had no gene match. Method: immunoSEQ multiplex PCR; TCRdb's copy keeps in-frame clones and lacks some. The sample holds more than 85,000 clones, roughly nine tenths seen once. Notes on this clone: Its target is unknown.

The source of this sequence is an adult in good health. The sample in question was peripheral blood, obtained on day 0 of AZD1222 vaccination. The chain recombines TRBV19 with TRBJ2-1; 10 nucleotides line up with TRBD2. The chain's CDR3 is CASSLGAGGLYNEQFF. The CDR3 region has the DNA TGTGCCAGTAGCCTAGGAGCGGGAGGGCTGTACAATGAGCAGTTCTTC.